The rows below give T cell receptor beta chains drawn from one sample of a study of cytomegalovirus exposure and HLA in healthy donors. The method was immunoSEQ multiplex PCR; TCRdb's version includes in-frame clones alone and lacks a portion of them. This sample has fewer than 250,000 clones, with around 86% found just once. Sequences were obtained from PBMCs. The receptors were gathered from a woman between 18 and 29 years old in good health and CMV-seronegative. Each CDR3 is given with its conserved first and last residue. The order of the fields is clone size, V gene, J gene, D gene, CDR3 DNA, CDR3 protein. The D gene is left open where the match is weak. The listing skips clone size in some rows; elsewhere it reads once, few, many or a size class.

abundance: -; v_gene: TRBV27; j_gene: TRBJ2-2; d_gene: TRBD2; CDR3nt: TGTGCCAGCAGTTCCGGACTAGCGGGCTACACCGGGGAGCTGTTTTTT; CDR3aa: CASSSGLAGYTGELFF
abundance: -; v_gene: TRBV18; j_gene: TRBJ2-6; d_gene: TRBD1; CDR3nt: TGTGCCAGCTCACCCTCGACAGGGGAGGCTGGGGCCAACGTCCTGACTTTC; CDR3aa: CASSPSTGEAGANVLTF
abundance: -; v_gene: TRBV30; j_gene: TRBJ1-6; d_gene: TRBD1; CDR3nt: TGTGCCTGGAGCGAAAGCGGAGCAGGGGGTTCACCCCTCCACTTT; CDR3aa: CAWSESGAGGSPLHF
abundance: -; v_gene: TRBV10-3; j_gene: TRBJ1-2; d_gene: -; CDR3nt: TGTGCCATAAGGAGCGGGGTGGAGAATGGCTACACCTTC; CDR3aa: CAIRSGVENGYTF
abundance: -; v_gene: TRBV30; j_gene: TRBJ2-2; d_gene: -; CDR3nt: TGTGCCTGGGGACAGTACACCGGGGAGCTGTTTTTT; CDR3aa: CAWGQYTGELFF
abundance: -; v_gene: TRBV29-1; j_gene: TRBJ2-3; d_gene: -; CDR3nt: TGCAGCGTTACCAGCGACGGAGATACGCAGTATTTT; CDR3aa: CSVTSDGDTQYF
abundance: once; v_gene: TRBV6-1; j_gene: TRBJ2-1; d_gene: TRBD2; CDR3nt: TGTGCCAGCAGTGCGACCGGGGAGGGGTGGTCCTACAATGAGCAGTTCTTC; CDR3aa: CASSATGEGWSYNEQFF
abundance: few; v_gene: TRBV18; j_gene: TRBJ2-7; d_gene: TRBD1; CDR3nt: TGTGCCAGCTCACCGGTAACCGGGACAGGGTCCTACGAGCAGTACTTC; CDR3aa: CASSPVTGTGSYEQYF
abundance: once; v_gene: TRBV6-1; j_gene: TRBJ2-1; d_gene: TRBD2; CDR3nt: TGTGCCAGCAGTGACCAACTAGCGGACCTACGGACCCCTATTTGGGGTGAGCAGTTCTTC; CDR3aa: CASSDQLADLRTPIWGEQFF
abundance: -; v_gene: TRBV10-3; j_gene: TRBJ1-1; d_gene: TRBD1; CDR3nt: TGTGCCATCAGTGAGTCCGGGACAGCCAACACTGAAGCTTTCTTT; CDR3aa: CAISESGTANTEAFF
abundance: few; v_gene: TRBV19; j_gene: TRBJ2-2; d_gene: TRBD2; CDR3nt: TGTGCCAGTACCAAGCGGGATGGGGAGCTGTTTTTT; CDR3aa: CASTKRDGELFF
abundance: -; v_gene: TRBV18; j_gene: TRBJ2-3; d_gene: TRBD1; CDR3nt: TGTGCCAGCTCACCTGGGACAGGAGCTAACACAGATACGCAGTATTTT; CDR3aa: CASSPGTGANTDTQYF
abundance: -; v_gene: TRBV20-1; j_gene: TRBJ1-3; d_gene: -; CDR3nt: TGCAGTGCTAGGCGGGGAAACACCATATATTTT; CDR3aa: CSARRGNTIYF
abundance: -; v_gene: TRBV6-5; j_gene: TRBJ1-2; d_gene: TRBD1; CDR3nt: TGTGCCAGCAGCTCCCGGGACAGGGGGCGAAGTGGCTACACCTTC; CDR3aa: CASSSRDRGRSGYTF
abundance: -; v_gene: TRBV10-3; j_gene: TRBJ1-2; d_gene: -; CDR3nt: TGTGCCATCAGTATGGGGACAAATATCCAACGTAACTATGGCTACACCTTC; CDR3aa: CAISMGTNIQRNYGYTF
abundance: -; v_gene: TRBV5-5; j_gene: TRBJ2-1; d_gene: -; CDR3nt: TGTGCCAGCAGCTTGGCACAGGGGGGGCCCCGCTCCTACAATGAGCAGTTCTTC; CDR3aa: CASSLAQGGPRSYNEQFF
abundance: once; v_gene: TRBV5-1; j_gene: TRBJ2-3; d_gene: TRBD2; CDR3nt: TGCGCCAGCAGCTCAGGGACTAGCGGGCGCACAGATACGCAGTATTTT; CDR3aa: CASSSGTSGRTDTQYF
abundance: -; v_gene: TRBV7-9; j_gene: TRBJ1-1; d_gene: TRBD1; CDR3nt: TGTGCCAGCAGCTACCTCCGGGACAGGGGGCCTGAAGCTTTCTTT; CDR3aa: CASSYLRDRGPEAFF
abundance: once; v_gene: TRBV7-9; j_gene: TRBJ2-7; d_gene: -; CDR3nt: TGTGCCAGCAGCTCCGGACAGTTCCCTTACGAGCAGTACTTC; CDR3aa: CASSSGQFPYEQYF
abundance: -; v_gene: TRBV5-1; j_gene: TRBJ2-7; d_gene: TRBD2; CDR3nt: TGCGCCAGCCAACTAGCGGGAGATTACGAGCAGTACTTC; CDR3aa: CASQLAGDYEQYF
abundance: -; v_gene: TRBV5-6; j_gene: TRBJ2-1; d_gene: -; CDR3nt: TGTGCCAGCAGCCCAGACTCCTACAATGAGCAGTTCTTC; CDR3aa: CASSPDSYNEQFF
abundance: many; v_gene: TRBV6-1; j_gene: TRBJ2-1; d_gene: -; CDR3nt: TGTGCCAGCATTGAGGAGGGTAGCGCGAGGTCCTACAATGAGCAGTTCTTC; CDR3aa: CASIEEGSARSYNEQFF
abundance: -; v_gene: TRBV27; j_gene: TRBJ2-1; d_gene: -; CDR3nt: TGTGCCAGCAGTTTCCTCGACAGCTACAATGAGCAGTTCTTC; CDR3aa: CASSFLDSYNEQFF
abundance: -; v_gene: TRBV28; j_gene: TRBJ1-6; d_gene: -; CDR3nt: TGTGCCAGCAGTCCACAGGGTATCCCTCCTTCACCCCTCCACTTT; CDR3aa: CASSPQGIPPSPLHF
abundance: once; v_gene: TRBV12-5; j_gene: TRBJ1-4; d_gene: -; CDR3nt: TGTGCTAGTGGTTTGGACCGACTTAATGAAAAACTGTTTTTT; CDR3aa: CASGLDRLNEKLFF
abundance: -; v_gene: TRBV6-6; j_gene: TRBJ1-1; d_gene: -; CDR3nt: TGTGCCAGCAGTTACTCAGGGGAAGACACTGAAGCTTTCTTT; CDR3aa: CASSYSGEDTEAFF
abundance: -; v_gene: TRBV6-5; j_gene: TRBJ2-5; d_gene: TRBD1; CDR3nt: TGTGCCAGCAGTTACTCCCTGGGACAGGGGCAAGAGACCCAGTACTTC; CDR3aa: CASSYSLGQGQETQYF
abundance: -; v_gene: TRBV14; j_gene: TRBJ1-1; d_gene: -; CDR3nt: TGTGCCAGCAGCCTCAGCCGGGGGGGGAGCACTGAAGCTTTCTTT; CDR3aa: CASSLSRGGSTEAFF
abundance: -; v_gene: TRBV7-6; j_gene: TRBJ1-5; d_gene: TRBD1; CDR3nt: TGTGCCAGCAGCTTAGGGACAGGATATCAGCCCCAGCATTTT; CDR3aa: CASSLGTGYQPQHF
abundance: -; v_gene: TRBV30; j_gene: TRBJ1-1; d_gene: TRBD1; CDR3nt: TGTGCCTGCCGACTTAAACAGGGGAGGACGACTGAAGCTTTCTTT; CDR3aa: CACRLKQGRTTEAFF
abundance: few; v_gene: TRBV7-9; j_gene: TRBJ2-7; d_gene: -; CDR3nt: TGTGCCAGCAGCTTAGTAGGGGTTCCCTACGAGCAGTACTTC; CDR3aa: CASSLVGVPYEQYF
abundance: -; v_gene: TRBV7-8; j_gene: TRBJ1-1; d_gene: -; CDR3nt: TGTGCCAGCGCATTGAGGAGGAACACTGAAGCTTTCTTT; CDR3aa: CASALRRNTEAFF
abundance: -; v_gene: TRBV6-5; j_gene: TRBJ1-4; d_gene: -; CDR3nt: TGTGCCAGCAGCCTCGGCTTACAGGGTGATGAAAAACTGTTTTTT; CDR3aa: CASSLGLQGDEKLFF